This T cell receptor (beta chain) is from a study of T cells in Graves' hyperthyroidism and ophthalmopathy. Amplified TCR beta CDR3 regions derived from RNA transcripts. Primed by the HTBI set, a first-round RT-PCR was run on the TCR CDR3. TCRdb re-called the multiplex PCR reads through MiXCR, storing one row per CDR3 protein. The table records over 550,000 distinct CDR3 sequences, 16% of them present only once. With 2 bases removed from V and 0 bases from J, the gap between germline ends came to 20 bases. CDR1 and CDR2 (germline): SEHNR, FQNEAQ (reference sequence). The CDR3 loop spans 19 amino acids. This clonotype was seen many times. The target antigen is unknown. Notes on the study in general: The blood repertoire included most of the expanded thyroid clonotypes above 0.001.

Diagnosis relied on clinical symptoms, serum thyroxine and TRAb, thyroid ultrasound and orbital computed tomography. The clonotype comes from a woman younger than 35 with Graves' hyperthyroidism. The sample was blood. This chain joins TRBV7-9 and TRBJ2-1; TRBD2 might be the D (6 bases). The CDR3 nucleotides are TGTGCCAGCAGCTTATGGGTTTTTGGAGGGAGAGGCTCCTACAATGAGCAGTTCTTC. Its protein is CASSLWVFGGRGSYNEQFF.